This TCR beta chain is from a study of T cells in localized non-small cell lung cancer (dated by TCRdb to 2018 to 2021). Background on the whole study: T cell repertoires of 236 early-stage NSCLC patients were analyzed, with tumors being compared against uninvolved tumor-adjacent lungs. All 220 or so NSCLC patients in the cohort were treatment-naive and had localized lung tumors that were resected. The mean age of the NSCLC patients was about 64 years, with about 120 men and 110 or so women.

Of note for this clone: Which antigen it targets is not known. No base quality information exists; no much larger clone differs at one position.

The immunoSEQ Assay was used to sequence TCR beta CDR3 regions from DNA. The study's processing was this. T cell density was computed as TCR beta template counts normalized to usable DNA estimated by amplifying housekeeping genes. Using the preseqR package, richness was estimated by extrapolating to 120,000 templates for tissue samples and 400,000 templates for PBMC samples. Clonality was calculated as one minus Pielou's evenness. Tissue-enriched TCRs were identified by differential abundance testing using productive amino-acid clonotypes, minimum total count 5 and alpha 0.1. The Jaccard Index and the Morisita Overlap Index were used to quantify repertoire overlap between compartments. GLIPH grouped TCR beta CDR3s together with public tetramer-defined viral CDR3s, and a viral motif had to include at least three viral sequences and also show V-gene enrichment. Sourced from immuneACCESS, this table was stored by TCRdb with only in-frame sequences that have V and J called. A share of the clones is absent; for the studies checked, an unresolved V gene accounts for under half, and the remainder has no known explanation. V and J calls and clone size are as listed in that table; D and trimming were resolved from the DNA. The sample records tens of thousands of clones, around 90% of which are singletons. About 20% of the sample is in the top ten clones.

At diagnosis, tumor, uninvolved tumor-adjacent lung and peripheral blood were collected and then preserved as a mix of FFPE and fresh-frozen material. Blood samples were analyzed as peripheral blood mononuclear cells for TCR repertoire profiling. Points the paper makes about the study in general: Because the study design was exploratory, TCR variables were selected using unadjusted p-values without false-discovery rate correction. A median of approximately 57 of the top 100 tumor clones were detected in paired uninvolved adjacent lung, and 28 of these tumor clones were also found among the top 100 clones of the paired uninvolved adjacent lung. Because multi-region tumor sequencing was not performed, intratumor heterogeneity could not be ruled out. Longer overall survival was associated with higher blood T cell density, whereas shorter survival was associated with higher adjacent-lung clonality. The highest T cell clonality was observed in uninvolved tumor-adjacent lung, where clonality exceeded that of tumor, suggesting that antigenic responses were more focused in uninvolved tumor-adjacent lung.

The specimen comprised peripheral blood, sampled before any cancer treatment. The clonotype originates from a woman aged 35 to 70 with stage I squamous cell lung carcinoma.

This receptor has the CDR3 CASTTGQGTYGYTF. The DNA sequence is given as TGTGCCAGCACCACGGGACAGGGAACCTATGGCTACACCTTC. The chain is assembled from TRBV9 and TRBJ1-2; the central 9 bases match TRBD1. According to the germline V gene, CDR1 reads SGDLS and CDR2 reads YYNGEE. The CDR3 runs 14 amino acids, cysteine and phenylalanine included. CDR3 DNA only is kept here, 42 bases in frame from base 1. Germline trimming: 6 bases from V, 4 bases from J; junction bases outside gene matches: 7.